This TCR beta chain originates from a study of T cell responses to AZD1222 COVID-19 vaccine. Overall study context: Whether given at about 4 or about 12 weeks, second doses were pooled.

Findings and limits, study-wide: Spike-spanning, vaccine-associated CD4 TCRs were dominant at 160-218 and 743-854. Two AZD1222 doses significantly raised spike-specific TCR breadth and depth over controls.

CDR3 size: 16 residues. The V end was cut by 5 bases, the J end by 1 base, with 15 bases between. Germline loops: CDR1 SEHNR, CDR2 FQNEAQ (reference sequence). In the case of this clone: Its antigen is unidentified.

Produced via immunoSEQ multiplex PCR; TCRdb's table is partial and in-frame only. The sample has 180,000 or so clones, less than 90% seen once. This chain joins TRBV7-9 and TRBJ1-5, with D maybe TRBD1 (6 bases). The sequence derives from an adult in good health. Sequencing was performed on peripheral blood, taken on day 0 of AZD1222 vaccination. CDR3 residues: CASSPNTGSSNQPQHF. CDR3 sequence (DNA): TGTGCCAGCAGCCCGAACACAGGGTCAAGCAATCAGCCCCAGCATTTT.